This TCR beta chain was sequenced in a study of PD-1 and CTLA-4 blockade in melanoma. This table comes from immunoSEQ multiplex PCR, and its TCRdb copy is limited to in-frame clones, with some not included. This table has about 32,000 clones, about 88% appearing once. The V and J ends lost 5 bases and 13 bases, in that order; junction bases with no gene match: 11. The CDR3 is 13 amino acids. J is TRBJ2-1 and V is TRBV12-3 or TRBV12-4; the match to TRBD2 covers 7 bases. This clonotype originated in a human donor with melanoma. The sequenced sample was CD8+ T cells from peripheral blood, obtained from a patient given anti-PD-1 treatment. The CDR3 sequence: CASSPTSETPQFF. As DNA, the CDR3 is TGTGCCAGCAGTCCAACTAGCGAGACCCCACAGTTCTTC.